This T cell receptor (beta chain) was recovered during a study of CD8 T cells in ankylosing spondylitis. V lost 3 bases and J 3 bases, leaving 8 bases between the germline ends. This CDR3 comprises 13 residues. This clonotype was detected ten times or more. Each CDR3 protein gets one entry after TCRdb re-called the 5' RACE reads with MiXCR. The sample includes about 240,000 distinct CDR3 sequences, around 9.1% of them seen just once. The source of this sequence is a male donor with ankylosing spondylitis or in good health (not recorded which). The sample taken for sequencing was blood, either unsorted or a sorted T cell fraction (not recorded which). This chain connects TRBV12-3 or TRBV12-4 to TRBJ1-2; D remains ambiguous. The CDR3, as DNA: TGTGCCAGCAGTTTCGGCACCCACTATGGCTACACCTTC. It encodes CASSFGTHYGYTF.